These 10 T cell receptor beta chains were sequenced from one sample in a study of T-cell memory formation after mild COVID-19. TCRdb passed the 5' RACE reads through MiXCR, listing each CDR3 protein once. Of roughly 450,000 distinct CDR3 sequences in the sample, roughly 20% were seen once. The sequenced material came from PBMCs or a T cell subset sorted from them (not recorded which). These receptors originate from an adult woman who had mild COVID-19 (a few samples of this study predate the infection). Cell type and time point are not known.

V gene TRBV6-6 combines with J gene TRBJ1-6, with D maybe TRBD1 (5 bases). CDR3 length equals 15 residues. Between the trimmed V and J ends, which lost 2 bases and 10 bases, there was a span of 15 bases. Germline CDR1 reads MNHNY; CDR2 reads SVGAGI (reference sequence). The CDR3 sequence: CASSYPDGGKSPLHF. CDR3 in DNA: TGTGCCAGCAGTTACCCTGACGGGGGTAAATCACCCCTCCACTTT.

The V gene is TRBV14, the J gene TRBJ1-1, with unresolved D. With 5 bases removed from V and 1 base from J, the gap between germline ends came to 11 bases. The germline gives CDR1 SGHDN, CDR2 FVKESK. This CDR3 comprises 14 residues. CDR3 DNA sequence: TGTGCCAGCAGCTCTTCGCCGGCGAACACTGAAGCTTTCTTT. This gives the protein CASSSSPANTEAFF.

The chain uses TRBV6-2 or TRBV6-3 and TRBJ2-5, with D hard to call. The CDR3 extends over 15 amino acids. Germline-derived CDR1 and CDR2 are MNHEY and SVGEGT. Trimming took off 2 bases at V and 2 bases at J, with 12 bases between the two ends. The DNA of the CDR3 is TGTGCCAGCAGTTACGACCACCCCAAGCAAGAGACCCAGTACTTC. Translating it yields CASSYDHPKQETQYF.

This clonotype was found a few times. The chain combines TRBV3-1 with TRBJ1-2; 10 bases are shared with TRBD1. Germline-derived CDR1 and CDR2 are LGHDT and YNNKEL (reference sequence). Trimming took 3 bases from V and 7 from J; bases not matched to a gene: 5. The length of the CDR3 is 14 residues. The CDR3 protein is CASSQGQGPPGYTF. The CDR3 DNA is TGTGCCAGCAGCCAGGGACAGGGGCCCCCTGGCTACACCTTC. Full variable domain (remainder filled in from reference TRBV3-1 and TRBJ1-2): DTAVSQTPKYLVTQMGNDKSIKCEQNLGHDTMYWYKQDSKKFLKIMFSYNNKELIINETVPNRFSPKSPDKAHLNLHINSLELGDSAVYFCASSQGQGPPGYTFGSGTRLTVV.

CDR3: CASRLPPDTGELFF. The CDR3 bases are TGCGCCAGCAGGCTCCCGCCGGACACCGGGGAGCTGTTTTTT. V and J are TRBV5-1 and TRBJ2-2; no clear D gene. This CDR3 spans 14 amino acids. Germline CDR1 and CDR2: SGHRS and YFSETQ. V was shortened by 5 bases and J by 3 bases, with 11 bases between the two germline ends.

This chain connects TRBV5-1 to TRBJ2-7, with a tentative D call TRBD1 (6 bases). V shed 4 bases and J shed 6 bases, with 11 bases lying between them. The CDR3 is 12 amino acids. Germline loops: CDR1 SGHRS, CDR2 YFSETQ. The CDR3 DNA reads as TGCGCCAGCAGCGATACAGGGACCGAGCAGTACTTC. Protein product: CASSDTGTEQYF.

This clonotype was picked up a small number of times. The rearrangement joins TRBV4-1 to TRBJ1-5; 8 bases match TRBD1. V dropped 4 bases and J dropped 5; count of bases not matched to a gene: 10. Germline V gene lookup returns CDR1 MGHRA and CDR2 YSYEKL. This CDR3 is built from 16 residues. The CDR3 sequence is CASSPGQGAVDQPQHF. The CDR3 DNA reads TGCGCCAGCAGCCCCGGGCAGGGGGCAGTTGATCAGCCCCAGCATTTT.

This clonotype was seen a few times. This chain joins TRBV2 and TRBJ1-2; TRBD1 might be the D (5 bases). The CDR3 is made up of 13 amino acids. V was cut by 5 bases and J by 6 bases, with 13 bases left in between. In germline, CDR1 is SNHLY, CDR2 FYNNEI. The CDR3 region has the DNA TGTGCCAGCAGTTCGCAGGGTCTGGATGGCTACACCTTC. The encoded protein is CASSSQGLDGYTF.

This clonotype was counted a few times. CDR3 sequence reads: CASSYSIFGGTSTDTQYF. The CDR3, as DNA: TGTGCCAGCAGTTACTCGATTTTTGGTGGGACTAGCACAGATACGCAGTATTTT. The chain links TRBV6-5 to TRBJ2-3; the D gene is possibly TRBD2 (6 bases). The CDR3 is made up of 18 amino acids. Germline V gives CDR1 MNHEY, CDR2 SVGAGI. V was clipped by 0 bases and J by 0 bases, with 16 bases between them.

This chain links TRBV20-1 with TRBJ1-1; D is unresolved. Trimming took off 6 bases at V and 2 bases at J, with 13 bases between the two ends. Germline loops: CDR1 DFQATT, CDR2 SNEGSKA (reference sequence). The CDR3 length is 13 residues. The CDR3, as DNA: TGCAGTGCCGAGAGAGCAATAAACACTGAAGCTTTCTTT. Protein product: CSAERAINTEAFF.